The subject of this entry is one TCR beta chain. Its antigen is unidentified. This sample is part of a study of breast tumors, draining lymph nodes, adjacent tissues. Notes on the study in general: The lymph node origin of tumor T cells was framed as consistent with a hypothesis, not demonstrated. Most tumor T cells seemingly derive from lymph node, then expand in tumor. Tumor repertoires ranked between lymph nodes and nontumor tissue in diversity, with V and J gene preferences.

TCRdb re-called the multiplex PCR reads with MiXCR, one entry per CDR3 protein. The sample consists of some 52,000 distinct CDR3 sequences, under 55% of them appearing once. Germline values: CDR1 DFQATT, CDR2 SNEGSKA (reference sequence). This CDR3 spans 16 amino acids. V gene TRBV20-1 combines with J gene TRBJ1-2, with TRBD1 as a possible D gene (6 bases). Material: breast tumor tissue. The source is a female donor with breast cancer. Some clones in this sample may be carry-over from other donors' samples. In DNA form, the CDR3 reads TGCATGGGGGGGCCGGGGCGAGGGGAGGCCTATCATGGCTACACCTTC. As protein: CMGGPGRGEAYHGYTF.